A selection of T cell receptor beta chains follows, all from one sample in a study of regulatory T cells in long-lasting Graves disease. Via MiXCR, TCRdb re-called the multiplex PCR reads, giving one row per CDR3 protein. The data show under 700,000 distinct CDR3 sequences, roughly 15% seen once. This sample also appeared in a second study, on T cells in Graves' hyperthyroidism and ophthalmopathy.

The sample here was peripheral blood mononuclear cells (PBMCs), taken at new diagnosis, from a patient treated with antithyroid drugs. Receptor source: a woman aged 35 to 59 with Graves disease. CDR3s include the opening cysteine and the closing phenylalanine or tryptophan. The order of the fields is V gene, J gene, CDR3 protein.

TRBV28	TRBJ1-2	CASSTGGTPKGGYTF
TRBV7-2	TRBJ2-7	CASSLRDRGTYEQYF
TRBV4-1	TRBJ1-4	CASSQHPTTNEKLFF
TRBV28	TRBJ1-6	CASSPDGNNSPLHF
TRBV20-1	TRBJ2-7	CSARDVASYEQYF
TRBV5-1	TRBJ1-1	CASSLASREWTEAFF
TRBV9	TRBJ1-1	CASSALAGTAFAGEAFF
TRBV2	TRBJ2-7	CASGSGVGLYEQYF
TRBV11-3	TRBJ2-1	CASSQGERGGDGNEQFF
TRBV12-3/TRBV12-4	TRBJ2-2	CASSPGVAGVTGELFF
TRBV10-1	TRBJ2-7	CASSLGQEPYEQYF
TRBV14	TRBJ1-4	CASSASRGTNEKLFF
TRBV6-1	TRBJ1-3	CASSGRTMGGLPGNTLYF
TRBV7-8	TRBJ1-5	CASSLGPGLSGPSQAQHF
TRBV28	TRBJ2-1	CASSLLYLTGGRAYNEQFF